A single sample is the source of the 6 T cell receptor beta chains below, sequenced in a study of blood T cells in healthy people across ages (dated by TCRdb to between 2015 and 2017). The library was built by means of 5' RACE. The reads were generated on an Illumina HiSeq 2500. A second PCR of about 7 to 12 cycles was run with a J-beta primer mix and a sample-barcoded 5' primer. TCRdb reprocessed the public reads (quality trimming at Q25 with fastp, clone calling with MiXCR) and kept in-frame beta chains. Each CDR3 protein gets just one entry, which takes the most common genes and DNA from the rows behind it. The sample table contains 870,000 or so distinct CDR3 sequences; only one count was recorded for about 30% of them. The top ten clonotypes cover around a sixth of the sample. The source material was blood. Receptors were obtained from a woman of 80 years or more in good health.

This clonotype was picked up a small number of times. V usage is TRBV20-1 and J usage is TRBJ2-7; 13 nucleotides line up with TRBD2. In germline, CDR1 is DFQATT, CDR2 SNEGSKA (reference sequence). The V segment lost 0 bases and the J segment 7 bases; nucleotides outside the gene matches: 18. The CDR3 is made up of 19 amino acids. This CDR3 is CSARDSTSGGSHLFNEQYF. CDR3 bases: TGCAGTGCTAGAGATTCGACTAGCGGGGGGTCCCACCTTTTCAATGAGCAGTACTTC.

Many counts were recorded for this clonotype. The CDR3 DNA is TGTGCCAGCAGAGAACCCGGGACTGTGGCGTACACCTTC. Translating it yields CASREPGTVAYTF. The rearrangement joins TRBV28 to TRBJ1-2; D possibly corresponds to TRBD1 (5 bases). Trimming stripped 6 bases from V and 11 bases from J, with 19 bases between. The CDR3 is 13 amino acids. Germline CDR1 MDHEN, CDR2 SYDVKM.

Only a few counts were recorded for this clonotype. The CDR3 bases are TGCGCCAGCAGCGTGACAGGGCCCTATGGCTACACCTTC. This encodes CASSVTGPYGYTF. This chain uses TRBV5-1 with TRBJ1-2; the match to TRBD1 covers 7 bases. The CDR3 loop spans 13 amino acids. The trim removed 4 bases at V and 4 bases at J, leaving 4 bases unmatched. CDR1 and CDR2 from the germline V gene are SGHRS and YFSETQ.

This clonotype was found many times. The V and J genes are TRBV9 and TRBJ1-2; maybe TRBD1 (5 bases). Germline lookup yields CDR1 SGDLS and CDR2 YYNGEE. V was cut by 0 bases and J by 6 bases, with 15 bases left in between. This CDR3 comprises 15 residues. CDR3 sequence reads: CASSVEGSRGNGYTF. The CDR3 bases are TGTGCCAGCAGCGTAGAGGGCTCCCGGGGGAATGGCTACACCTTC.

The J gene is TRBJ1-4, the V gene TRBV20-1, with 8 bases that match TRBD1. This CDR3 is 13 amino acids long. Trimming removed 4 bases from V and 8 bases from J; junction bases left unmatched: 6. CDR1 is DFQATT, CDR2 SNEGSKA, per germline (reference sequence). CDR3 protein: CSANQGAGEKLFF. CDR3 DNA sequence: TGCAGTGCTAACCAGGGGGCTGGGGAAAAACTGTTTTTT.

With respect to this clonotype: A far larger clone lies a single base away; this is likely a read error. CDR3: CASSSTGATNEELFF. The CDR3 DNA reads TGTGCCAGCAGCTCGACGGGCGCAACTAATGAAGAACTGTTTTTT. The chain combines TRBV7-8 with TRBJ1-4; D is unresolved. The CDR3 sequence is 15 residues long. Germline lookup yields CDR1 SGHVS and CDR2 FQNEAQ.